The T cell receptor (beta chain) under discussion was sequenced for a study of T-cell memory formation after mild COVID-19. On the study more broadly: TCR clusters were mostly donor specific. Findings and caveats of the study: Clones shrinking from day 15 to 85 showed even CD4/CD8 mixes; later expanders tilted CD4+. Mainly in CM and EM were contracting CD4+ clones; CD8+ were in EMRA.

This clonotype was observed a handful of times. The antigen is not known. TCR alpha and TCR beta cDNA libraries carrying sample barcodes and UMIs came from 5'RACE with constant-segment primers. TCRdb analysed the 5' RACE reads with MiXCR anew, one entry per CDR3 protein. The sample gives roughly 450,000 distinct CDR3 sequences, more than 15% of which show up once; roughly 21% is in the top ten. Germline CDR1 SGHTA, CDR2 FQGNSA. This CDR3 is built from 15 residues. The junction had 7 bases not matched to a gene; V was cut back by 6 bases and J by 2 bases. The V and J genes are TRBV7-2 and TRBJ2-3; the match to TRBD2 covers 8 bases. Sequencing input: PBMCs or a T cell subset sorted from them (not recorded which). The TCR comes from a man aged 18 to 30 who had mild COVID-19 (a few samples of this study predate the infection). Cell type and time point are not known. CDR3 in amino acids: CASSFPSGPTDTQYF. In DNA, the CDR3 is TGTGCCAGCAGTTTTCCTAGCGGGCCCACAGATACGCAGTATTTT.